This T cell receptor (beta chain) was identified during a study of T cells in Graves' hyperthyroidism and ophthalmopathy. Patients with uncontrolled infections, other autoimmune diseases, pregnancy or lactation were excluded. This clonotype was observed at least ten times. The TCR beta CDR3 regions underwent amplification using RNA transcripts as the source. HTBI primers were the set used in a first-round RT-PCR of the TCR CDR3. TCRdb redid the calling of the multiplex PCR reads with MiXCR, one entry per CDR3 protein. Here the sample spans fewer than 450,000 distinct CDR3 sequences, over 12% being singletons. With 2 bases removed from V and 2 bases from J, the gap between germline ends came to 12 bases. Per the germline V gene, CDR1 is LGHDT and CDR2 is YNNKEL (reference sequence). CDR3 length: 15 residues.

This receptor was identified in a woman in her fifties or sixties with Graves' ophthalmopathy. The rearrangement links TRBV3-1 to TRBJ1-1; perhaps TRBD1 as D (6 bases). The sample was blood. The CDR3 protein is CASSQHPGANTEAFF. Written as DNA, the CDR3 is TGTGCCAGCAGCCAACATCCGGGGGCCAACACTGAAGCTTTCTTT.